These 3 T cell receptor beta chains share one sample of origin, sequenced in a study of a mutant IDH1 vaccine in newly diagnosed glioma. Time point noted: week 5, during vaccination. Doses comprised 300 ug of mutant IDH1 20-mer peptide each, plus topical imiquimod. These receptors' targets are unknown. Profiled with immunoSEQ multiplex PCR; TCRdb holds only in-frame clones, not every one. The sample carries about 38,000 clones, about four fifths recorded once. Source: PBMCs, taken from a glioma patient whose treatment included an IDH1 peptide vaccine. The source is a man aged 35-49 years with glioma.

This sequence joins TRBV29-1 and TRBJ2-7, with 7 bases aligning to TRBD1. The J segment lost 8 bases and the V segment lost 7 bases, leaving 11 bases of the junction unmatched. The CDR3 runs to 12 residues. Germline CDR1 is SQVTM and CDR2 is ANQGSEA. The CDR3 bases are TGCAGCGCCGGGCGGCAGGGGGAGAAGCAGTACTTC. Residues: CSAGRQGEKQYF.

The V and J genes are TRBV7-6 and TRBJ2-5; 11 bases fit TRBD2. The CDR3 loop spans 16 amino acids. Looked up from germline, CDR1 is SGHVS and CDR2 is FNYEAQ. With 0 bases clipped from V and 2 bases from J, the junction kept 2 bases outside the gene matches. CDR3 residues: CASSLALAGGQETQYF. CDR3 DNA: TGTGCCAGCAGCTTAGCGCTAGCGGGGGGTCAAGAGACCCAGTACTTC.

The J gene is TRBJ2-1, the V gene TRBV30; possibly TRBD1 for D (6 bases). The CDR3 contains 15 residues. The germline V gene encodes CDR1 GTSNPN and CDR2 SVGIG (reference sequence). V lost 8 bases to trimming and J lost 5 bases, with 22 bases between them. This CDR3 is CASRVGTFRHNEQFF. CDR3 bases: TGTGCCAGCCGGGTGGGGACATTTCGGCACAATGAGCAGTTCTTC.